The T cell receptor beta chain under discussion was sequenced for a study of breast tumors, draining lymph nodes, adjacent tissues. In TCRdb, the multiplex PCR reads were re-called with MiXCR into one record per CDR3 protein. The sample carries about 13,000 distinct CDR3 sequences, about 46% recorded once. The germline V and J ends were trimmed by 8 bases and 4 bases, with 9 bases remaining between them. The CDR3 sequence is 11 residues long. CDR1 MNHNY and CDR2 SVGAGI come from the germline V gene (reference sequence). This clonotype was seen at least ten times. Sample: tumor-adjacent breast tissue. The receptor was derived from a female donor with breast cancer. Some clones in this sample may be carry-over from other donors' samples. J is TRBJ2-7 and V is TRBV6-6; a weak D match, TRBD2 (5 bases). Written as DNA, the CDR3 is TGTGCCAGCGGACTTAAGTACGAGCAGTACTTC. It yields the protein CASGLKYEQYF.